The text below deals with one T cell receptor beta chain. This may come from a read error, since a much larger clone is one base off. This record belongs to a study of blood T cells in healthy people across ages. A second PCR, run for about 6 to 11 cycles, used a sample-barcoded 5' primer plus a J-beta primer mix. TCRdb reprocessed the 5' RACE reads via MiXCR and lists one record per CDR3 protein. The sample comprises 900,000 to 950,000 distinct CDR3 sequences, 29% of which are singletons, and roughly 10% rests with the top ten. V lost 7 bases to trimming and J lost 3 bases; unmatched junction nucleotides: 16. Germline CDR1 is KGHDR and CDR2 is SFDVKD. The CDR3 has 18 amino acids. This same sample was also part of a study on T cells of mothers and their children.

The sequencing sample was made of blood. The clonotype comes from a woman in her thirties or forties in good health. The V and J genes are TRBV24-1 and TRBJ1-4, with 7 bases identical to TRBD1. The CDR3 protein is CATRLWGARDSPNEKLFF. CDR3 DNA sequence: TGTGCCACCAGACTCTGGGGGGCCCGGGACAGCCCTAATGAAAAACTGTTTTTT.